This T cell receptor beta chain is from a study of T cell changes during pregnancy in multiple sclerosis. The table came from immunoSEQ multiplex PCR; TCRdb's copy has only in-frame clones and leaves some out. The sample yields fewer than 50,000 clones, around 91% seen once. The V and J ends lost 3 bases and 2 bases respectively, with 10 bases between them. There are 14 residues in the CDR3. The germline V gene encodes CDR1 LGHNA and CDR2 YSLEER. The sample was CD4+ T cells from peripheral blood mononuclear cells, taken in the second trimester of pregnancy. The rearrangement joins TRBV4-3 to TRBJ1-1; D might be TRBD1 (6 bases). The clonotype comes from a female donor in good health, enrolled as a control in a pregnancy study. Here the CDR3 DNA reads TGCGCCAGCAGCCAGGACAGCCTTAACACTGAAGCTTTCTTT. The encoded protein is CASSQDSLNTEAFF.